The next 2 T cell receptor beta chains were all read from a single sample in a study of blood T cell repertoires in COVID-19. Assay used: immunoSEQ multiplex PCR; TCRdb lists only in-frame clones, some missing. The sample records 150,000 to 200,000 clones, about 86% being singletons. Sequenced material: peripheral blood. These receptors originate from a man aged 50 to 59 with active or convalescent COVID-19.

The V and J genes are TRBV21-1 and TRBJ1-2; the table's D call TRBD1 went unverified against the DNA. TRBV21-1 is a listed pseudogene. The CDR3 is 18 residues long. CDR3 DNA: TGTGCCAGCAGCCTACACACAGGGGGTGGGTTTTCTTGCTATGGCTACACCTTC. This codes for CASSLHTGGGFSCYGYTF.

The V gene is TRBV5-6, the J gene TRBJ2-7; D might be TRBD1 (5 bases). V lost 1 base and J lost 3, with 8 bases in between. CDR1 is SGHDT, CDR2 YYEEEE, per germline. This CDR3 is built from 13 residues. The CDR3 sequence is CASSLYRNYEQYF. The CDR3 DNA sequence: TGTGCCAGCAGCTTGTACAGGAACTACGAGCAGTACTTC.